What follows are 30 T cell receptor beta chains derived from one specimen sequenced in a study of shared clonotypes between healthy human individuals. TCRdb's copy holds only in-frame clones and misses some; the assay was immunoSEQ multiplex PCR. Altogether 100,000 or so clones are present, over 65% being singletons, with the ten largest covering under 25%. The sequenced material came from memory CD8+ T cells sorted from blood. The subset was: CD45RO+ cells pooled with CCR7-negative TemRA cells. All receptors come from a woman in her twenties or thirties in good health.

This sequence joins TRBV19 and TRBJ1-4, with TRBD1 identical over 9 bases. Trimming removed 7 bases from V and 8 bases from J; junction bases left unmatched: 11. This CDR3 has 15 residues. Germline CDR1 and CDR2: LNHDA and SQIVND (reference sequence). This chain's CDR3 is CASTVSRTGDEKLFF. CDR3 nucleotides: TGTGCCAGTACAGTATCCCGGACAGGGGACGAAAAACTGTTTTTT.

The chain recombines TRBV6-1 with TRBJ1-5, with D hard to call. Germline V CDR1 and CDR2: MNHNS, SASEGT. The CDR3 covers 13 residues. The V end was cut by 1 base, the J end by 9 bases, with 10 bases between. DNA for the CDR3: TGTGCCAGCAGTGAAGAAGGGTTGTGGCCCCAGCATTTT. As protein: CASSEEGLWPQHF.

The V call is TRBV5-8, the J call TRBJ2-4; 9 bases line up with TRBD1. The V segment lost 4 bases and the J segment 0 bases; nucleotides outside the gene matches: 5. The CDR3 spans 16 residues. The germline V gene encodes CDR1 SGHTS and CDR2 YDEGEE. The CDR3 sequence: CASSRDRVRAKNIQYF. The CDR3 DNA reads as TGTGCCAGCAGCAGGGACAGGGTTCGAGCCAAAAACATTCAGTACTTC. Supplemented by reference TRBV5-8 and TRBJ2-4, the full variable domain reads EAGVTQSPTHLIKTRGQQATLRCSPISGHTSVYWYQQALGLGLQFLLWYDEGEERNRGNFPPRFSGRQFPNYSSELNVNALELEDSALYLCASSRDRVRAKNIQYFGAGTRLSVL.

The chain combines TRBV27 with TRBJ2-7, with D unclear. This CDR3 comprises 13 residues. Per germline, CDR1 MNHEY and CDR2 SMNVEV (reference sequence). The V end was cut by 3 bases, the J end by 6 bases, with 12 bases between. The CDR3 DNA is TGTGCCAGCAGTTTCGAATGGTCTGGCGAGCAGTACTTC. Its translation is CASSFEWSGEQYF.

This sequence joins TRBV13 and TRBJ2-7; TRBD1 matches at 10 bases. After removal of 6 bases from V and 5 bases from J, the junction contained 10 bases not matched to a gene. Per the germline V gene, CDR1 is PRHDT and CDR2 is FYEKMQ (reference sequence). The CDR3 is 15 residues long. CDR3 sequence (DNA): TGTGCCAGCAGTTCCCCGGGACAGGGGATCCACGAGCAGTACTTC. Its protein is CASSSPGQGIHEQYF.

This sequence joins TRBV5-1 and TRBJ2-6; maybe TRBD1 (6 bases). Between the trimmed V and J ends, which lost 2 bases and 5 bases, there was a span of 20 bases. The CDR3 totals 18 residues. Germline CDR1 SGHRS, CDR2 YFSETQ. The CDR3 DNA sequence: TGCGCCAGCAGCTTCGGAAACAGGGAATCGGTCTGGGCCAACGTCCTGACTTTC. It is translated as CASSFGNRESVWANVLTF.

V and J are TRBV7-9 and TRBJ2-7; TRBD2 agrees at 7 bases. The CDR3 is 14 amino acids. Per germline, CDR1 SEHNR and CDR2 FQNEAQ (reference sequence). With 2 bases clipped from V and 4 bases from J, the junction kept 5 bases outside the gene matches. The CDR3 region has the DNA TGTGCCAGCAGCTTACCGGGAGGATGGTACGAGCAGTACTTC. It yields the protein CASSLPGGWYEQYF.

As concerns this clone: With a much larger clone just one base away, this may be a read error. This specimen includes other DNA sequences encoding the same CDR3. The chain carries TRBV27 and TRBJ2-3, with D perhaps TRBD1 or TRBD2 (5 bases each). CDR3 length equals 14 residues. Germline CDR1 and CDR2: MNHEY and SMNVEV (reference sequence). Trimming pared 4 bases from V and 0 bases from J, leaving 8 bases between. The DNA of the CDR3 is TGTGCCAGCAGTTCCGGGGCGAGCACAGATACGCAGTATTTT. Translation gives CASSSGASTDTQYF.

This chain connects TRBV25-1 to TRBJ2-5, with a weak D call TRBD2 (5 bases). CDR1 and CDR2 (germline): MGHDK, SYGVNS. The CDR3 is 17 residues long. V dropped 1 base and J dropped 2 bases, with 17 bases sitting between them. In nucleotides, the CDR3 is TGTGCCAGCAGTGAATTTCACGGGGATGGGGTTCAAGAGACCCAGTACTTC. Its translation: CASSEFHGDGVQETQYF.

The rearrangement links TRBV5-1 to TRBJ2-3; TRBD2 might be the D (5 bases). Between the trimmed V and J ends, which lost 4 bases and 0 bases, there was a span of 24 bases. The CDR3 consists of 19 residues. Germline CDR1 and CDR2: SGHRS and YFSETQ. The CDR3 nucleotides are TGCGCCAGCAGCGCGCACGTACTGGACTCGTATCTGAGCACAGATACGCAGTATTTT. It yields the protein CASSAHVLDSYLSTDTQYF.

A note on this clone: A clone one base away is much larger, so this may be a read error. Other DNA sequences in this specimen translate into the identical CDR3. The chain joins TRBV9 to TRBJ1-1; D is perhaps TRBD1 (5 bases). The CDR3 covers 14 residues. Germline values: CDR1 SGDLS, CDR2 YYNGEE. The V end was cut by 0 bases, the J end by 4 bases, with 10 bases between. The CDR3 nucleotides read TGTGCCAGCAGCGTAGCCTGGGGGAGCACTGAAGCTTTCTTT. This translates into CASSVAWGSTEAFF. The full variable domain, in which reference TRBV9 and TRBJ1-1 provide the parts outside the CDR3, is DSGVTQTPKHLITATGQRVTLRCSPRSGDLSVYWYQQSLDQGLQFLIQYYNGEERAKGNILERFSAQQFPDLHSELNLSSLELGDSALYFCASSVAWGSTEAFFGQGTRLTVV.

Comments on this clone: A much larger clone lies a single base off, so this may be a read error. The chain couples TRBV6-1 to TRBJ2-2; 9 nucleotides line up with TRBD1. J gave up 5 bases and V 4 bases, and 5 bases lay outside the gene matches. The CDR3 extends over 15 amino acids. Germline V gives CDR1 MNHNS, CDR2 SASEGT. The chain's CDR3 is CASSAGTGTTGELFF. DNA of the CDR3: TGTGCCAGCAGTGCCGGGACAGGGACTACCGGGGAGCTGTTTTTT.

This clone appeared a few times. The rearrangement uses TRBV30 and TRBJ1-1; D is unresolved. Germline V gene lookup returns CDR1 GTSNPN and CDR2 SVGIG (reference sequence). The CDR3 spans 11 residues. V was trimmed by 0 bases and J by 8 bases, leaving 7 bases between them. CDR3 loop: CAWSVLSEAFF. The DNA for the CDR3 is TGTGCCTGGAGTGTCCTTAGCGAAGCTTTCTTT.

The V call is TRBV10-3, the J call TRBJ2-7, with D possibly being TRBD1 or TRBD2 (5 bases each). V gave up 1 base and J gave up 2 bases, with 6 bases separating them. This CDR3 is built from 13 residues. Germline values: CDR1 ENHRY, CDR2 SYGVKD. DNA for the CDR3: TGTGCCATCAGTGAGTGGGGACCCTACGAGCAGTACTTC. It encodes CAISEWGPYEQYF.

This chain links TRBV5-8 with TRBJ1-5; a weak D match, TRBD1 (5 bases). V was clipped by 0 bases and J by 2 bases, with 18 bases between them. This CDR3 region has 18 residues. The germline V gene has CDR1 SGHTS and CDR2 YDEGEE. CDR3 in amino acids: CASSLGWAWDSGNQPQHF. CDR3 DNA: TGTGCCAGCAGCTTGGGGTGGGCTTGGGACTCGGGCAATCAGCCCCAGCATTTT. The whole variable domain, filled in from reference TRBV5-8 and TRBJ1-5, reads EAGVTQSPTHLIKTRGQQATLRCSPISGHTSVYWYQQALGLGLQFLLWYDEGEERNRGNFPPRFSGRQFPNYSSELNVNALELEDSALYLCASSLGWAWDSGNQPQHFGDGTRLSIL.

This clone has more than one count but fewer than ten. This sample also contains other DNA sequences that code for the same CDR3. The rearrangement links TRBV18 to TRBJ2-7; D is undetermined. V dropped 5 bases and J dropped 3 bases, with 5 bases sitting between them. The CDR3 covers 11 residues. The germline CDR1 and CDR2 sequences are KGHSH and LQKENI. CDR3 sequence: CASSSDYEQYF. Here the CDR3 DNA reads TGTGCCAGCTCATCCGACTACGAGCAGTACTTC.

The J gene is TRBJ2-7, the V gene TRBV28; D is uncertain. The CDR3 consists of 13 residues. Trimming left V 7 bases short and J 2 bases short, with 12 bases between. Germline V gene lookup returns CDR1 MDHEN and CDR2 SYDVKM. Here the CDR3 DNA reads TGTGCCAGCATCGGGCACGACCCCTACGAGCAGTACTTC. This translates into CASIGHDPYEQYF.

This clone was seen a handful of times. The V call is TRBV13, the J call TRBJ2-7; D remains ambiguous. Germline values: CDR1 PRHDT, CDR2 FYEKMQ (reference sequence). V lost 3 bases to trimming and J lost 0 bases, with 9 bases between them. The length of the CDR3 is 14 residues. CDR3 sequence: CASSLSAGSYEQYF. In nucleotides, the CDR3 is TGTGCCAGCAGCTTGTCGGCAGGCTCCTACGAGCAGTACTTC.

Only a few counts were recorded for this clone. The V call is TRBV2, the J call TRBJ1-2; tentatively, D is TRBD1 (5 bases). The CDR3 is 13 residues long. V shed 7 bases and J shed 0 bases, with 9 bases lying between them. Germline V gene data show CDR1 as SNHLY and CDR2 as FYNNEI. The CDR3 bases are TGTGCCAGCAATCCAGGGACTAACTATGGCTACACCTTC. Encoded protein: CASNPGTNYGYTF.

The chain uses TRBV19 and TRBJ1-1, with a weak D call TRBD1 (5 bases). The CDR3 consists of 15 residues. Between the trimmed V and J ends, which lost 3 bases and 5 bases, there was a span of 16 bases. Germline CDR1 and CDR2: LNHDA and SQIVND (reference sequence). The CDR3 bases are TGTGCCAGTAGTATTTTGTCGGGGCCGGGAACTGAAGCTTTCTTT. Amino acids: CASSILSGPGTEAFF.

This clone was detected ten times or more. Other nucleotide sequences in the sample specify the same CDR3. The chain has TRBV6-1 and TRBJ1-5; perhaps TRBD1 as D (5 bases). Per the germline V gene, CDR1 is MNHNS and CDR2 is SASEGT. With 1 base removed from V and 2 bases from J, the gap between germline ends came to 6 bases. The length of the CDR3 is 14 residues. This CDR3 is CASSEGGGNQPQHF. The CDR3 DNA reads as TGTGCCAGCAGTGAAGGGGGGGGCAATCAGCCCCAGCATTTT.

V usage is TRBV7-2 and J usage is TRBJ2-3; no clear D gene. V lost 2 bases to trimming and J lost 3 bases, with 12 bases between them. CDR3 length: 15 amino acids. Germline CDR1 and CDR2: SGHTA and FQGNSA. The DNA for the CDR3 is TGTGCCAGCAGCTTAAATAGTGAAGGGACAGATACGCAGTATTTT. Its translation is CASSLNSEGTDTQYF.

The sample holds a few counts of this clone. V and J are TRBV11-2 and TRBJ2-2; D uncertain. The CDR3 runs to 10 residues. Trimming stripped 3 bases from V and 7 bases from J, with 0 bases between. CDR1 and CDR2 from the germline V gene are SGHAT and FQNNGV. CDR3 nucleotide sequence: TGTGCCAGCAGCTTCGGGGAGCTGTTTTTT. Translation: CASSFGELFF.

The chain recombines TRBV7-9 with TRBJ2-5; 8 bases line up with TRBD2. The CDR3 totals 14 residues. With 1 base clipped from V and 6 bases from J, the junction kept 4 bases outside the gene matches. Germline V CDR1 and CDR2: SEHNR, FQNEAQ (reference sequence). CDR3 nucleotides: TGTGCCAGCAGCTTAGGACTAGCGTTAAAGACCCAGTACTTC. It encodes CASSLGLALKTQYF.

This clone appeared a few times. The chain employs TRBV15 and TRBJ2-3; 7 nucleotides align to TRBD2. J lost 0 bases, V lost 3 bases, and 3 bases had no gene match. Looked up from germline, CDR1 is LNHNV and CDR2 is YYDKDF (reference sequence). The CDR3 sequence is 15 residues long. The CDR3 loop is CATSRGTTSTDTQYF. CDR3 bases: TGTGCCACCAGCAGGGGGACTACTAGCACAGATACGCAGTATTTT. Full variable domain (rest looked up from reference TRBV15 and TRBJ2-3): DAMVIQNPRYQVTQFGKPVTLSCSQTLNHNVMYWYQQKSSQAPKLLFHYYDKDFNNEADTPDNFQSRRPNTSFCFLDIRSPGLGDTAMYLCATSRGTTSTDTQYFGPGTRLTVL.

The chain combines TRBV7-8 with TRBJ1-5; maybe TRBD1 (6 bases). The germline V and J ends were trimmed by 3 bases and 1 base, with 10 bases remaining between them. The CDR3 has 15 amino acids. Germline V lookup: CDR1 SGHVS, CDR2 FQNEAQ. The CDR3 nucleotides read TGTGCCAGCAGCTTGGGGACACAGAGCAATCAGCCCCAGCATTTT. It specifies CASSLGTQSNQPQHF.

This clone was observed once. V is TRBV6-6 and J is TRBJ2-5, with 7 positions matching TRBD2. Trimming removed 2 bases from V and 4 bases from J; junction bases left unmatched: 7. Looked up from germline, CDR1 is MNHNY and CDR2 is SVGAGI (reference sequence). The CDR3 runs to 15 residues. This CDR3 reads CASSYREGFGETQYF. The CDR3 DNA is TGTGCCAGCAGTTACAGGGAGGGATTCGGAGAGACCCAGTACTTC.

V gene TRBV19 combines with J gene TRBJ2-7; D unresolved. Germline V gene sequence: CDR1 LNHDA, CDR2 SQIVND (reference sequence). Trimming stripped 3 bases from V and 3 bases from J, with 9 bases between. The CDR3 is made up of 13 amino acids. CDR3 DNA sequence: TGTGCCAGTAGTATGTTTACTAACTACGAGCAGTACTTC. Its protein is CASSMFTNYEQYF.

This clone was seen only a few times. The chain recombines TRBV27 with TRBJ2-1; D is perhaps TRBD2 (6 bases). The V gene lost 4 bases and the J gene lost 2 bases, with 12 bases spanning the gap. Germline CDR1 is MNHEY and CDR2 is SMNVEV (reference sequence). The CDR3 is 15 residues long. CDR3 region: CASSSGGGPYNEQFF. CDR3 nucleotides: TGTGCCAGCAGTTCTGGGGGAGGCCCCTACAATGAGCAGTTCTTC.

V is TRBV27 and J is TRBJ2-2; D unclear. This CDR3 has 13 amino acids. Germline V CDR1 and CDR2: MNHEY, SMNVEV (reference sequence). With 5 bases removed from V and 2 bases from J, the gap between germline ends came to 6 bases. The CDR3 reads CASSVVNTGELFF. The CDR3 DNA is TGTGCCAGCAGTGTCGTTAACACCGGGGAGCTGTTTTTT.